The 8 T cell receptor beta chains presented below share a single source sample, sequenced in a study of CD8 T cells in Susac syndrome. RNA in amounts of about 0.45 to 1 ug was reverse transcribed with random hexamers. From the immunoSEQ multiplex PCR reads, TCRdb called clonotypes with MiXCR, one entry per CDR3 protein. The sample holds hundreds of thousands of distinct CDR3 sequences; more than 80% are singletons and the top ten take around 0.12%. Sequenced sample: CD8+ T cells from PBMCs. These receptors all stem from a human donor with multiple sclerosis.

The V gene is TRBV4-1, the J gene TRBJ1-1, with TRBD1 as a possible D gene (5 bases). Between the trimmed V and J ends, which lost 4 bases and 5 bases, there was a span of 14 bases. This CDR3 is 14 amino acids long. Germline CDR1 reads MGHRA; CDR2 reads YSYEKL. CDR3 coding DNA: TGCGCCAGCAGCCCTTCCCTCGGGGGAACTGAAGCTTTCTTT. Protein product: CASSPSLGGTEAFF.

V usage is TRBV9 and J usage is TRBJ2-3; a weak D match, TRBD2 (5 bases). The length of the CDR3 is 16 residues. Trimming removed 0 bases at V and 0 bases at J, with 11 bases between. In germline, CDR1 is SGDLS, CDR2 YYNGEE. The CDR3 DNA reads TGTGCCAGCAGCGTAGTTCCTAGCATCAGCACAGATACGCAGTATTTT. Translation: CASSVVPSISTDTQYF.

This chain uses TRBV12-3 or TRBV12-4 with TRBJ1-2; no firm D call. V was shortened by 5 bases and J by 0 bases, with 4 bases between the two germline ends. This CDR3 is built from 12 residues. CDR3 region: CASSRANYGYTF. CDR3 nucleotides: TGTGCCAGCAGTCGGGCTAACTATGGCTACACCTTC.

This clonotype occurred a few times. The chain recombines TRBV7-2 with TRBJ2-3, with 7 bases aligning to TRBD1. V shed 1 base and J 2 bases; nucleotides not matched to a gene: 12. The CDR3 extends over 18 amino acids. Germline loops: CDR1 SGHTA, CDR2 FQGNSA. In DNA, the CDR3 is TGTGCCAGCAGCTTAGTGGGGTCAGGGGGATTTCTCACAGATACGCAGTATTTT. Translation gives CASSLVGSGGFLTDTQYF.

The rearrangement links TRBV6-5 to TRBJ2-4, with D perhaps TRBD1 (5 bases). CDR1 and CDR2 from the germline V gene are MNHEY and SVGAGI. Trimming pared 0 bases from V and 9 bases from J, leaving 12 bases between. This CDR3 has 14 residues. The CDR3, as DNA: TGTGCCAGCAGTTACTCGGGGCGGAATCCCATTCAGTACTTC. Translating it yields CASSYSGRNPIQYF.

This clonotype was recorded only once. This sequence joins TRBV6-5 and TRBJ2-1; D is perhaps TRBD1 (6 bases). The germline CDR1 and CDR2 sequences are MNHEY and SVGAGI. Trimming left V 2 bases short and J 14 bases short, with 16 bases between. This CDR3 region has 13 residues. The CDR3 sequence: CASSYRGSGVEFF. The DNA of the CDR3 is TGTGCCAGCAGTTACAGGGGGTCAGGGGTTGAGTTCTTC.

The CDR3, as DNA: TGCAGTGCGCTGGCCTCCAGGATGGGGGAAGTTCATCAGCCCCAGCATTTT. As protein: CSALASRMGEVHQPQHF. The chain uses TRBV20-1 and TRBJ1-5; D possibly corresponds to TRBD1 (5 bases). Germline V gene lookup returns CDR1 DFQATT and CDR2 SNEGSKA (reference sequence). There are 17 residues in the CDR3. V lost 6 bases and J lost 5, with 26 bases in between.

The V and J genes are TRBV28 and TRBJ1-1; perhaps TRBD1 as D (5 bases). CDR1 and CDR2 from the germline V gene are MDHEN and SYDVKM. The CDR3 has 15 residues. V lost 6 bases to trimming and J lost 1 base, with 15 bases between them. The CDR3 reads CASSLRGHTNTEAFF. CDR3 nucleotides: TGTGCCAGCAGCTTACGAGGACACACGAACACTGAAGCTTTCTTT.